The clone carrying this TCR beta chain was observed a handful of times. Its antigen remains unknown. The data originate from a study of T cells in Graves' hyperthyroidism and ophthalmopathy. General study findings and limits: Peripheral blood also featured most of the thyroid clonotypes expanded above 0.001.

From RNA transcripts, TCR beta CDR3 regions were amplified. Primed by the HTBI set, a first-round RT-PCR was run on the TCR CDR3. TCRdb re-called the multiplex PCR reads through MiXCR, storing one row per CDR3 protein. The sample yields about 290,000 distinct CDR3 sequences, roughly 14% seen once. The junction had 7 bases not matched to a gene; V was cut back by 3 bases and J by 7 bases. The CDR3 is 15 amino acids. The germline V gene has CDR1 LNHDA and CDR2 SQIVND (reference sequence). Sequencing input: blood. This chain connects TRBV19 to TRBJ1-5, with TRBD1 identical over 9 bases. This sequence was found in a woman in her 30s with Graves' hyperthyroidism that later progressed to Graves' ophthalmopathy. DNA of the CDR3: TGTGCCAGTAGTATGGGAGGACAGGGGTACCAGCCCCAGCATTTT. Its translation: CASSMGGQGYQPQHF.